The entry that follows covers one T cell receptor beta chain sequence. This record belongs to a study of control samples from healthy donors and cancer patients. The data were produced by immunoSEQ multiplex PCR, yet TCRdb's version contains in-frame clones alone and is incomplete. The sample lists 150,000 to 200,000 clones; roughly nine tenths were seen once. Trimming took 2 bases from V and 3 from J, leaving 11 bases between them. This CDR3 contains 15 residues. The V gene's germline CDR1 is LGHNT and CDR2 FRNRAP. Sequences were obtained from blood. The clonotype originates from a man aged 30 to 39 in good health. The chain uses TRBV12-5 and TRBJ1-5, with D perhaps matching TRBD1 (6 bases). CDR3 region: CASGLPPGANQPQHF. CDR3 DNA sequence: TGTGCTAGTGGTTTGCCACCGGGGGCCAATCAGCCCCAGCATTTT. The variable domain in full, completed from reference TRBV12-5 and TRBJ1-5, reads DARVTQTPRHKVTEMGQEVTMRCQPILGHNTVFWYRQTMMQGLELLAYFRNRAPLDDSGMPKDRFSAEMPDATLATLKIQPSEPRDSAVYFCASGLPPGANQPQHFGDGTRLSIL.